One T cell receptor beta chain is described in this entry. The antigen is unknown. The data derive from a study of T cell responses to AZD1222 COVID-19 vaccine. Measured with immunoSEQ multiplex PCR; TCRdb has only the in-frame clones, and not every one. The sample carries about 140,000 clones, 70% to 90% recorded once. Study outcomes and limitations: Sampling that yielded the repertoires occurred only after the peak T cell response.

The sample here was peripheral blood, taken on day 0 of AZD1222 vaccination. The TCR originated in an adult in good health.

The CDR3 is CASSIRMITVQPQHF. DNA for the CDR3: TGTGCCAGCAGTATCCGGATGATAACCGTACAGCCCCAGCATTTT. This chain joins TRBV28 and TRBJ1-5; D remains ambiguous. This CDR3 has 15 residues. CDR1 is MDHEN, CDR2 SYDVKM, per germline. Deletions cut 5 bases from V and 7 bases from J, with 18 bases between.